This record covers a single T cell receptor (beta chain). Its binding antigen is unknown. No qualities accompany the bases; no much larger clone lies one base away. The immunoSEQ Assay, a bias-controlled multiplex PCR, was used to amplify TCRbeta CDR3 regions from genomic DNA. Per the source publication's procedure: Nucleated cell counts per sample were estimated from amplification of reference gene primers within the assay. To quantify the absolute abundance of each unique TCRbeta CDR3 rearrangement, sequence reads were collapsed and filtered. Productive Simpson clonality was computed per sample as the square root of Simpson's diversity index over productive rearrangements. Drawn from immuneACCESS, this table holds only the in-frame rearrangements with V and J called that TCRdb kept. Clones are partly lost; checked studies trace under half to an unresolved V gene and leave the rest unexplained. The DNA was the basis for D and trimming; V, J and clone size are from that table. The sample table records under 250,000 clones; around nine tenths of these occur just once. The ten biggest clones cover about 10% of the sample.

Looking up the germline V gene (reference sequence) yields CDR1 SEHNR and CDR2 FQNEAQ. After removal of 10 bases from V and 4 bases from J, the junction retains 10 bases not matched to a gene. From the cysteine up to the phenylalanine, the CDR3 has a length of 15 residues. The sequence is cut down to CDR3 DNA, 45 bases in frame from base 1. This entry comes from a study of blood T cell repertoires in COVID-19 (TCRdb year 2020). Regarding the complete study: Samples covering the acute and convalescent phases of COVID-19 were provided by collaborators in the United States, Italy and Spain. The prospective study material was composed of cDNA or gDNA derived from T cells, B-cell-depleted T cells, or PBMCs. Subjects who had been exposed to COVID-19, were actively infected with it, or had recovered from it provided the deeply sampled blood TCRbeta repertoires that made up the dataset. The repertoires were made available in a free public database intended to serve as a resource for research on the immune response to SARS-CoV-2. Samples were obtained from the ongoing ImmuneRACE study (first 160 participants) and from approximately 1,200 subjects provided by 6 global collaborators. The sample metadata nearly always contained a de-identified subject ID, COVID-19 status, age in years and sex. Where available, HLA class I and class II types were taken from metadata supplied by the sample provider and were not determined by assay-based typing.

Broader findings and caveats from the paper: The quantity of clinical and demographic metadata differed by source and by participant and was supplied without curation.

Enrolling through a virtual design, the prospective study's participants ranged in age from roughly 18 to 90 years and lived across 20 to 30 United States geographic areas. To assign participants to cohorts, the prospective study relied on clinical history that participants themselves reported in a screening survey and a study questionnaire. Recovered participants in ImmuneRACE Cohort 3 were defined by two consecutive negative NP/OP PCR tests, clearance by a healthcare professional, or resolution of symptoms. In the prospective study, mobile phlebotomists collected whole blood, serum and a nasopharyngeal or oropharyngeal swab from each participant. Additional blood draws and questionnaires over an approximately two-month period could optionally be provided by prospective study participants. Before DNA extraction, blood samples from the prospective study were shipped at room temperature or frozen.

The specimen sequenced was PBMCs or T cells enriched from blood (not recorded which). The chain is encoded by TRBV7-9 joined to TRBJ2-2, and 9 junctional nucleotides match TRBD2. The receptor's source is a man aged 25 to 45 who had recovered from COVID-19. The nucleotide sequence reads TGTGCCATCAGACCCGGGACTAGCCCCACCGGGGAGCTGTTTTTT. It is translated as CAIRPGTSPTGELFF.